This T cell receptor (beta chain) was sequenced for a study of blood T cell repertoires in COVID-19. Study-level information: COVID-19 samples from acute and convalescent phases originated in the United States, Italy and Spain. T cells, B-cell-depleted T cells, or PBMCs provided the cDNA or gDNA that served as material.

In the authors' workflow: Researchers report that nucleated cell counts were estimated from reference gene primer amplification. Assay used: immunoSEQ multiplex PCR; TCRdb lists only in-frame clones, some missing. V and J calls plus clone size are reproduced from that table; the DNA served to infer D and trimming. Seen here are approximately 150,000 clones, about 91% observed once, and the top ten hold less than 2%. CDR1 is MNHEY, CDR2 SMNVEV, per germline (reference sequence). The CDR3 sequence is 18 residues long. Trimming shortened V by 2 bases and J by 0 bases, and 14 bases separated the two germline ends.

The source is an older woman with acute or convalescent COVID-19. J is TRBJ2-6 and V is TRBV27, with D possibly being TRBD2 (5 bases). The sequenced sample consisted of peripheral blood. The CDR3 DNA is TGTGCCAGCAGTTTAATGGCGGGTATGATCTCTGGGGCCAACGTCCTGACTTTC. Translating gives CASSLMAGMISGANVLTF.